Listed here are 25 T cell receptor beta chains from one sample, sequenced in a study of T cell responses to AZD1222 COVID-19 vaccine. The assay was immunoSEQ multiplex PCR, and TCRdb's table has in-frame clones only and misses some. This table holds 70,000 to 90,000 clones, 87% found once. The starting material was peripheral blood, obtained 28 days after the second AZD1222 dose. All receptors come from an adult who received the AZD1222 COVID-19 vaccine.

The rearrangement links TRBV30 to TRBJ1-4; the D gene is possibly TRBD1 (5 bases). Trimming took 2 bases from V and 6 from J, leaving 16 bases between them. There are 15 residues in the CDR3. Germline V CDR1 and CDR2: GTSNPN, SVGIG (reference sequence). DNA of the CDR3: TGTGCCTGGAGTTCGGACACCGGGGCCGATGAAAAACTGTTTTTT. Residues: CAWSSDTGADEKLFF.

V gene TRBV20-1 combines with J gene TRBJ1-1; D uncertain. Deletions cut 2 bases from V and 3 bases from J, with 4 bases between. Germline CDR1 and CDR2: DFQATT and SNEGSKA (reference sequence). The CDR3 spans 11 residues. The DNA of the CDR3 is TGCAGTGCTAGACTCGACACTGAAGCTTTCTTT. Protein sequence: CSARLDTEAFF.

The V gene is TRBV6-5, the J gene TRBJ1-2; D not resolved. V was shortened by 6 bases and J by 2 bases, with 13 bases between the two germline ends. Per the germline V gene, CDR1 is MNHEY and CDR2 is SVGAGI. The CDR3 contains 14 residues. CDR3 DNA: TGTGCCAGCAGCCGAGGGATAGGCAACTATGGCTACACCTTC. Amino acid sequence: CASSRGIGNYGYTF.

The genes are TRBV7-2 and TRBJ2-7; D not certain. V was pared by 5 bases and J by 2 bases, with 13 bases between. The CDR3 consists of 14 residues. Per the germline V gene, CDR1 is SGHTA and CDR2 is FQGNSA. The CDR3 loop is CASSPMGQPYEQYF. In DNA form, the CDR3 reads TGTGCCAGCAGCCCGATGGGTCAACCCTACGAGCAGTACTTC. The whole variable domain, filled in from reference TRBV7-2 and TRBJ2-7, reads GAGVSQSPSNKVTEKGKDVELRCDPISGHTALYWYRQSLGQGLEFLIYFQGNSAPDKSGLPSDRFSAERTGGSVSTLTIQRTQQEDSAVYLCASSPMGQPYEQYFGPGTRLTVT.

This chain links TRBV27 with TRBJ1-1; the D is unclear. Trimming pared 8 bases from V and 6 bases from J, leaving 16 bases between. Germline CDR1 reads MNHEY; CDR2 reads SMNVEV (reference sequence). The length of the CDR3 is 13 residues. CDR3 sequence reads: CASGAPGGPEAFF. The CDR3 nucleotides are TGTGCCAGCGGAGCCCCAGGAGGCCCTGAAGCTTTCTTT.

The chain joins TRBV11-2 to TRBJ1-1; tentative D call: TRBD1 (6 bases). From germline, CDR1 is SGHAT and CDR2 FQNNGV. The CDR3 is made up of 12 amino acids. The germline V and J ends were trimmed by 6 bases and 11 bases, with 16 bases remaining between them. CDR3 sequence (DNA): TGTGCCAGCAGAAAGAGGGGGTTTGGGGCTTTCTTT. This codes for CASRKRGFGAFF.

The chain joins TRBV6-4 to TRBJ2-7; tentative D call: TRBD1 (6 bases). Germline-derived CDR1 and CDR2 are MRHNA and SNTAGT. Trimming removed 7 bases at V and 3 bases at J, with 16 bases between. This CDR3 contains 14 residues. Here the CDR3 DNA reads TGTGCCAGCACCGGTACAGGGCGTAACTACGAGCAGTACTTC. It codes for CASTGTGRNYEQYF.

The chain couples TRBV19 to TRBJ2-5; D is uncertain. V was trimmed by 1 base and J by 2 bases, leaving 5 bases between them. In germline, CDR1 is LNHDA, CDR2 SQIVND (reference sequence). The CDR3 is 13 amino acids. The CDR3 loop is CASSIVGQETQYF. The CDR3 DNA follows: TGTGCCAGTAGTATAGTTGGGCAAGAGACCCAGTACTTC.

The chain is built from TRBV2 and TRBJ2-3; D call uncertain. Trimming shortened V by 5 bases and J by 2 bases, and 11 bases separated the two germline ends. The CDR3 consists of 14 residues. Germline CDR1 SNHLY, CDR2 FYNNEI. DNA for the CDR3: TGTGCCAGCAGTCCTACTTATTTCACAGATACGCAGTATTTT. Its translation: CASSPTYFTDTQYF. Combining the CDR3 with reference TRBV2 and TRBJ2-3 gives the whole variable domain EPEVTQTPSHQVTQMGQEVILRCVPISNHLYFYWYRQILGQKVEFLVSFYNNEISEKSEIFDDQFSVERPDGSNFTLKIRSTKLEDSAMYFCASSPTYFTDTQYFGPGTRLTVL.

V gene TRBV5-5 combines with J gene TRBJ1-1; D uncertain. V shed 6 bases and J shed 4 bases, with 13 bases lying between them. This CDR3 has 13 amino acids. Germline lookup yields CDR1 SGHKS and CDR2 YYEKEE (reference sequence). CDR3 in DNA: TGTGCCAGCACCGTTAAAGCGGGCACTGAAGCTTTCTTT. This codes for CASTVKAGTEAFF.

The rearrangement uses TRBV21-1 and TRBJ2-4. TRBV21-1 is recorded as a pseudogene. The CDR3 has 18 residues. DNA for the CDR3: TGTGCCAGCAGCAACCGACGTGGGGTAAATGAGGCCAAAAACATTCAGTACTTC. Residues: CASSNRRGVNEAKNIQYF.

The rearrangement uses TRBV14 and TRBJ2-1, with no clear D. This CDR3 comprises 13 residues. The V end lost 0 bases, the J end lost 16 bases, and 16 bases lay between the germline ends. Germline CDR1 reads SGHDN; CDR2 reads FVKESK. The DNA of the CDR3 is TGTGCCAGCAGCCAAGATCTTTCGGGCCCTCTTTTCTTC. Encoded protein: CASSQDLSGPLFF.

In DNA, the CDR3 is TGTGCCAGCAGCTTAACTAGCAATCAGCCCCAGCATTTT. Amino acid sequence: CASSLTSNQPQHF. The V call is TRBV7-9, the J call TRBJ1-5; D is unclear. The V end lost 2 bases, the J end lost 0 bases, and 2 bases lay between the germline ends. The CDR3 extends over 13 amino acids. The germline gives CDR1 SEHNR, CDR2 FQNEAQ (reference sequence).

The chain has TRBV11-1 and TRBJ1-2, with a possible D match to TRBD1 (5 bases). V dropped 6 bases and J dropped 2 bases, with 10 bases sitting between them. The CDR3 extends over 13 amino acids. Germline CDR1 SGHAT, CDR2 FQDESV (reference sequence). This CDR3 reads CASSRAGNYGYTF. The DNA for the CDR3 is TGTGCCAGCAGTCGGGCAGGGAACTATGGCTACACCTTC.

This clone was seen once. This chain joins TRBV9 and TRBJ2-1; 10 bases are a match to TRBD2. Unmatched junction bases numbered 7, after V lost 4 bases and J lost 0 bases. This CDR3 region has 17 residues. Germline-derived CDR1 and CDR2 are SGDLS and YYNGEE. In DNA, the CDR3 is TGTGCCAGCAGCCAAATTAGCGGGGGGAGCTCCTACAATGAGCAGTTCTTC. Translating gives CASSQISGGSSYNEQFF. Full variable domain (rest looked up from reference TRBV9 and TRBJ2-1): DSGVTQTPKHLITATGQRVTLRCSPRSGDLSVYWYQQSLDQGLQFLIQYYNGEERAKGNILERFSAQQFPDLHSELNLSSLELGDSALYFCASSQISGGSSYNEQFFGPGTRLTVL.

The chain combines TRBV6-5 with TRBJ2-5; the match to TRBD2 covers 9 bases. From germline, CDR1 is MNHEY and CDR2 SVGAGI. This CDR3 has 14 residues. V gave up 5 bases and J gave up 3 bases; unmatched junction bases: 4. The CDR3 region is CASSISGGKETQYF. Written as DNA, the CDR3 is TGTGCCAGCAGTATAAGCGGGGGGAAAGAGACCCAGTACTTC.

The CDR3 loop reads CASSSISGPDGYTF. Here the CDR3 DNA reads TGTGCCAGCAGCTCGATTAGCGGCCCGGATGGCTACACCTTC. The V call is TRBV11-2, the J call TRBJ1-2; D remains unclear. Germline loops: CDR1 SGHAT, CDR2 FQNNGV. Trimming took 4 bases from V and 6 from J, leaving 15 bases between them. This CDR3 is 14 amino acids long.

The chain employs TRBV5-1 and TRBJ2-3; D perhaps matches TRBD1 (5 bases). Germline CDR1 is SGHRS and CDR2 is YFSETQ. CDR3 length equals 14 residues. The V and J ends lost 0 bases and 2 bases respectively, with 7 bases between them. The CDR3 loop reads CASSLGQITDTQYF. The DNA of the CDR3 is TGCGCCAGCAGCTTGGGACAGATCACAGATACGCAGTATTTT.

The chain couples TRBV23-1 to TRBJ2-7; the D gene is possibly TRBD2 (5 bases). TRBV23-1 counts as an open reading frame of uncertain function. The CDR3 has 15 amino acids. Trimming removed 4 bases from V and 4 bases from J, with 17 bases in between. CDR3 residues: CASSRRETIPYEQYF. The CDR3 nucleotides read TGCGCCAGCAGTCGTCGGGAAACCATTCCTTACGAGCAGTACTTC.

The chain employs TRBV5-4 and TRBJ2-7; 11 nucleotides agree with TRBD1. V was pared by 4 bases and J by 4 bases, with 7 bases of the junction left unmatched. Germline CDR1 SGHNT, CDR2 YYREEE (reference sequence). The CDR3 is 15 residues long. In DNA, the CDR3 is TGTGCCAGCAGCGAGAAGGACAGGGGGCGATACGAGCAGTACTTC. Its translation is CASSEKDRGRYEQYF.

The genes are TRBV27 and TRBJ1-6; 10 nucleotides line up with TRBD1. Germline V gives CDR1 MNHEY, CDR2 SMNVEV (reference sequence). The trim removed 3 bases at V and 9 bases at J, leaving 8 bases unmatched. The CDR3 has 16 amino acids. The DNA for the CDR3 is TGTGCCAGCAGTTTTTACCGGGACAGGGGCATTTCACCCCTCCACTTT. Its translation is CASSFYRDRGISPLHF.

The CDR3 here is CASSVGTDTGELFF. The CDR3 nucleotides are TGCGCCAGCAGTGTAGGGACGGACACCGGGGAGCTGTTTTTT. This chain uses TRBV10-1 with TRBJ2-2; D is perhaps TRBD1 or TRBD2 (5 bases each). With 4 bases removed from V and 3 bases from J, the gap between germline ends came to 9 bases. Germline CDR1 and CDR2: WNHNN and SYGVQD (reference sequence). The CDR3 extends over 14 amino acids.

Remarks on this clone: Within the sample, other DNA sequences also encode this same CDR3. This chain connects TRBV10-2 to TRBJ1-3; no clear D gene. Deletions cut 0 bases from V and 4 bases from J, with 7 bases between. This CDR3 has 14 amino acids. Germline CDR1 and CDR2: WSHSY and SAAADI. This chain's CDR3 is CASSESGSGNTIYF. The CDR3 nucleotides are TGCGCCAGCAGTGAGTCAGGATCCGGAAACACCATATATTTT.

The genes are TRBV11-3 and TRBJ2-3; D call uncertain. V was clipped by 0 bases and J by 2 bases, with 9 bases between them. The germline gives CDR1 SGHNT, CDR2 YENEEA. The CDR3 loop spans 15 amino acids. Written as DNA, the CDR3 is TGTGCCAGCAGCTTAGAGTCTTCTCACACAGATACGCAGTATTTT. This translates into CASSLESSHTDTQYF.

CDR3 residues: CASSEQGYEQYF. CDR3 in DNA: TGTGCCAGCAGTGAACAGGGTTACGAGCAGTACTTC. The rearrangement joins TRBV25-1 to TRBJ2-7, with D tentatively TRBD1 (5 bases). This CDR3 has 12 amino acids. V lost 2 bases to trimming and J lost 4 bases, with 6 bases between them. Looked up from germline, CDR1 is MGHDK and CDR2 is SYGVNS.